The entry below describes one T cell receptor beta chain. This sample is drawn from a study of blood T cell repertoires in COVID-19. Background on the study: In each case, the material was cDNA or gDNA derived from T cells, B-cell-depleted T cells, or PBMCs.

The CDR3 contains 16 residues. Trimming took 4 bases from V and 5 from J; bases not matched to a gene: 13. Per germline, CDR1 SGHRS and CDR2 YFSETQ. The method was immunoSEQ multiplex PCR; TCRdb's version includes in-frame clones alone and lacks a portion of them. The table lists 130,000 or so clones, less than 90% of them singletons. Sequenced input: PBMCs or T cells enriched from blood (not recorded which). The source is a woman aged 30 to 39 who had recovered from COVID-19. V usage is TRBV5-1 and J usage is TRBJ2-7; 9 bases are shared with TRBD1. CDR3 protein: CASSPRPRDRVNEQYF. CDR3 sequence (DNA): TGCGCCAGCAGCCCTAGACCCCGGGACAGGGTCAACGAGCAGTACTTC.